This T cell receptor (beta chain) was captured by sequencing in a study of Graves' ophthalmopathy and Graves' hyperthyroidism. Cases classed as stable hyperthyroidism had no ophthalmopathy within 18 months of follow-up. Details on this clonotype: No conserved phenylalanine or tryptophan is present at the end of the CDR3, so a read error is the likely explanation.

V was clipped by 7 bases and J by 2 bases, with 12 bases between them. CDR3 length: 14 amino acids. The germline V gene has CDR1 SNHLY and CDR2 FYNNEI. CDR3 regions of TCR beta were amplified from RNA transcripts. The first-round RT-PCR employed HTBI primers together with the Qiagen OneStep RT-PCR kit. A multiplex PCR was then performed as the second round. TCRdb processed the multiplex PCR reads anew with MiXCR; each CDR3 protein has one entry. The table includes 400,000 to 450,000 distinct CDR3 sequences, 20% to 25% detected once. The chain is built from TRBV2 and TRBJ1-5; D perhaps matches TRBD1 (5 bases). The sequence was collected from a woman between 18 and 29 years old with stable Graves' hyperthyroidism. The sample was peripheral blood. CDR3 DNA: TGTGCCAGCACCGGGACTAATGGCAATCAGCCCCAGCATGTG. Protein product: CASTGTNGNQPQHV.